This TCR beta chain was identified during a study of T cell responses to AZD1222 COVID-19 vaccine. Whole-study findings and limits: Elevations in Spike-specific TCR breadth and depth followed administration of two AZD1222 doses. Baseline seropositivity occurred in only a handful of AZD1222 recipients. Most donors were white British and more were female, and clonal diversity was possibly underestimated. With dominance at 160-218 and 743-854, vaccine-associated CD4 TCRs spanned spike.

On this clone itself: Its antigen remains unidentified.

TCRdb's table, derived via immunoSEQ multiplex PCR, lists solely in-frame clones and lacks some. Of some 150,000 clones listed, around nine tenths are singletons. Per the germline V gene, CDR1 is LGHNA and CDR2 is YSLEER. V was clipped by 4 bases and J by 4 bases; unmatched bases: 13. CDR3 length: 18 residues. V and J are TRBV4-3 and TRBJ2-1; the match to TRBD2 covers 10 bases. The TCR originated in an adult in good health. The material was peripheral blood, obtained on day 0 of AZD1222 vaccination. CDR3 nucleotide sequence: TGCGCCAGCAGCCCTCCCAGTCCTCCGGGACTAGCGTACAATGAGCAGTTCTTC. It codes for CASSPPSPPGLAYNEQFF.